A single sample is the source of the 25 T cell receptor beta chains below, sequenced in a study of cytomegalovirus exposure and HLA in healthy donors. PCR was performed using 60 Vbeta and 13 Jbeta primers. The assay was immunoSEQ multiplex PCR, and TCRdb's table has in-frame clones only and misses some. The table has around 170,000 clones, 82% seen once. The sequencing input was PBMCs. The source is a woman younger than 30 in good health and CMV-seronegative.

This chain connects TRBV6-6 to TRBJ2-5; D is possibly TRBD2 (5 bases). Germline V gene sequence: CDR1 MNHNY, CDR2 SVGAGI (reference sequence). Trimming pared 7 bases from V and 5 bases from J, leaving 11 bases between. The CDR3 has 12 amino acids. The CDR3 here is CASIATGETQYF. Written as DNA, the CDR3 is TGTGCCAGCATCGCAACGGGGGAGACCCAGTACTTC.

DNA of the CDR3: TGCGCCAGCACCTCGACTAGCACACGCACAGATACGCAGTATTTT. Translation: CASTSTSTRTDTQYF. V usage is TRBV4-1 and J usage is TRBJ2-3, with 7 bases lining up with TRBD2. Germline values: CDR1 MGHRA, CDR2 YSYEKL. The CDR3 spans 15 residues. V shed 7 bases, J shed 1 base, and the junction held 8 bases outside the gene matches.

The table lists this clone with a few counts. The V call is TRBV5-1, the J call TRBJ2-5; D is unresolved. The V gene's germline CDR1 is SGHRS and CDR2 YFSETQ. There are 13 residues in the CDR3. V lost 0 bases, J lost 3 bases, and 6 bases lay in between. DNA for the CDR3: TGCGCCAGCAGCTTGGGGCAGAAAGAGACCCAGTACTTC. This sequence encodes CASSLGQKETQYF. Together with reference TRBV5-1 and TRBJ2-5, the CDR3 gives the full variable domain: KAGVTQTPRYLIKTRGQQVTLSCSPISGHRSVSWYQQTPGQGLQFLFEYFSETQRNKGNFPGRFSGRQFSNSRSEMNVSTLELGDSALYLCASSLGQKETQYFGPGTRLLVL.

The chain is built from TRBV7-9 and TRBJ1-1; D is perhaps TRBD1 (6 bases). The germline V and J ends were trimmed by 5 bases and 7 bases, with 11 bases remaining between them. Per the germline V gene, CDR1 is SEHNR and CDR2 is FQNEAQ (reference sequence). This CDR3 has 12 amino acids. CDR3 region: CASSPRTVEAFF. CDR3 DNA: TGTGCCAGCAGCCCGCGGACAGTTGAAGCTTTCTTT.

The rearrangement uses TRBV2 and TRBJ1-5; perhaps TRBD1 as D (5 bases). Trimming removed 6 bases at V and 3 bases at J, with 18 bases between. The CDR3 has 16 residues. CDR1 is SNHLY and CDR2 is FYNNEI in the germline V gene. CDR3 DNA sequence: TGTGCCAGCAGAGACCCAGCAGGGCTTATCAATCAGCCCCAGCATTTT. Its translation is CASRDPAGLINQPQHF. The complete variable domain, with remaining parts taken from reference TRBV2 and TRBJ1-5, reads EPEVTQTPSHQVTQMGQEVILRCVPISNHLYFYWYRQILGQKVEFLVSFYNNEISEKSEIFDDQFSVERPDGSNFTLKIRSTKLEDSAMYFCASRDPAGLINQPQHFGDGTRLSIL.

The CDR3 nucleotides read TGCGCCAGCAGCTTGGCCGGTAACACCGGGGAGCTGTTTTTT. Translating gives CASSLAGNTGELFF. J is TRBJ2-2 and V is TRBV5-1; D call uncertain. Between the trimmed V and J ends, which lost 0 bases and 2 bases, there was a span of 5 bases. The CDR3 is 14 residues long. The germline V gene encodes CDR1 SGHRS and CDR2 YFSETQ. Full variable domain (remainder filled in from reference TRBV5-1 and TRBJ2-2): KAGVTQTPRYLIKTRGQQVTLSCSPISGHRSVSWYQQTPGQGLQFLFEYFSETQRNKGNFPGRFSGRQFSNSRSEMNVSTLELGDSALYLCASSLAGNTGELFFGEGSRLTVL.

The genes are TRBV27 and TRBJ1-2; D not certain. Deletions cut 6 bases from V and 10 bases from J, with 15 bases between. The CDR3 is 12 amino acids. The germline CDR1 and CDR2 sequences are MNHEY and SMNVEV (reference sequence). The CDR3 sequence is CASSPQSGDYTF. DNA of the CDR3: TGTGCCAGCAGCCCTCAATCCGGGGACTACACCTTC.

The CDR3 nucleotides are TGCGCCAGCAGCTCGGCGACTAGCGGGAGGTTGGATACGCAGTATTTT. Translation: CASSSATSGRLDTQYF. The chain couples TRBV5-1 to TRBJ2-3, with 13 nucleotides matching TRBD2. Germline-derived CDR1 and CDR2 are SGHRS and YFSETQ. V dropped 3 bases and J dropped 6; count of bases not matched to a gene: 7. The CDR3 is made up of 16 amino acids. Looking up the rest from reference TRBV5-1 and TRBJ2-3 gives the full variable domain: KAGVTQTPRYLIKTRGQQVTLSCSPISGHRSVSWYQQTPGQGLQFLFEYFSETQRNKGNFPGRFSGRQFSNSRSEMNVSTLELGDSALYLCASSSATSGRLDTQYFGPGTRLTVL.

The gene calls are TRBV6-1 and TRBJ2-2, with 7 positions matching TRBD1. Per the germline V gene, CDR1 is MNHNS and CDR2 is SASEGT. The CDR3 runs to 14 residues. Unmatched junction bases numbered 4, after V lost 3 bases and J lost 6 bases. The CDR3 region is CASSDQQGPGELFF. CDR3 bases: TGTGCCAGCAGTGACCAACAGGGGCCCGGGGAGCTGTTTTTT.

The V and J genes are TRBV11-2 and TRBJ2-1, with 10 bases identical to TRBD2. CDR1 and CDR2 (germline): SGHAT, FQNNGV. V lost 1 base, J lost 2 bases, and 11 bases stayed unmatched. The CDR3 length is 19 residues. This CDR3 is CASSLVSLAGDLTYNEQFF. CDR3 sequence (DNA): TGTGCCAGCAGCTTAGTGAGCCTAGCGGGGGATCTAACCTACAATGAGCAGTTCTTC.

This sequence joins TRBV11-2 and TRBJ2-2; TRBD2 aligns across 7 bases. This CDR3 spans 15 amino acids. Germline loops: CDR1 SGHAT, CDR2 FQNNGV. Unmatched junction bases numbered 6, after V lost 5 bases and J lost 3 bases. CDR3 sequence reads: CASSAGTTYTGELFF. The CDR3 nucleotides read TGTGCCAGCAGCGCCGGGACTACGTACACCGGGGAGCTGTTTTTT.

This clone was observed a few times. The CDR3 DNA reads as TGTGCCAGCAGCCGACTTCAGCGGGGACTTAGCTCCTACAATGAGCAGTTCTTC. Protein sequence: CASSRLQRGLSSYNEQFF. The genes are TRBV7-9 and TRBJ2-1, with 7 bases that match TRBD2. The germline CDR1 and CDR2 sequences are SEHNR and FQNEAQ (reference sequence). V dropped 5 bases and J dropped 0; count of bases not matched to a gene: 13. This CDR3 comprises 18 residues.

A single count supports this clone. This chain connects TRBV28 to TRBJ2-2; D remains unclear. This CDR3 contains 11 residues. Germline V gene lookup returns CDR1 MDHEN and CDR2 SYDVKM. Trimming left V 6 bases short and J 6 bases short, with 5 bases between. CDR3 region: CASSLPGELFF. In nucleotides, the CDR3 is TGTGCCAGCAGCCTCCCCGGGGAGCTGTTTTTT.

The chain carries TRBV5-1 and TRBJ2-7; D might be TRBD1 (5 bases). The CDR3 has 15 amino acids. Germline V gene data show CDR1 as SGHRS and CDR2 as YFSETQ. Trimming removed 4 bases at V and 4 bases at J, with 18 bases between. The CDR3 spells CASSLRASGSYEQYF. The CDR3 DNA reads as TGCGCCAGCAGCCTCCGCGCGTCAGGGTCTTACGAGCAGTACTTC.

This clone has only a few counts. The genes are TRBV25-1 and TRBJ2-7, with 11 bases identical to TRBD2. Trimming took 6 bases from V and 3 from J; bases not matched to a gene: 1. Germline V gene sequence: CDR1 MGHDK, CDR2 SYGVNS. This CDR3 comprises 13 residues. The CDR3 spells CASRTSGGYEQYF. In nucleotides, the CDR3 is TGTGCCAGCAGAACTAGCGGGGGCTACGAGCAGTACTTC.

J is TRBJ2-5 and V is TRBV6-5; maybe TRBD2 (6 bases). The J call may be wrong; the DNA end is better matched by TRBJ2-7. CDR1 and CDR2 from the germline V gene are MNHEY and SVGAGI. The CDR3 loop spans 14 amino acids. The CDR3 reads CASSLGGSSYEQYF. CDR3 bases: TGTGCCAGCAGTTTAGGAGGGAGCTCCTACGAGCAGTACTTC.

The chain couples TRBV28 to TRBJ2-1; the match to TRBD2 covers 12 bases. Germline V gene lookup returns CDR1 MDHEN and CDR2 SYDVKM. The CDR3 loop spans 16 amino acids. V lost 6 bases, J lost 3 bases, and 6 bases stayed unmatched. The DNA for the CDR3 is TGTGCCAGCAGCCTTGGGACTAGCGGGTTCTACAATGAGCAGTTCTTC. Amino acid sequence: CASSLGTSGFYNEQFF.

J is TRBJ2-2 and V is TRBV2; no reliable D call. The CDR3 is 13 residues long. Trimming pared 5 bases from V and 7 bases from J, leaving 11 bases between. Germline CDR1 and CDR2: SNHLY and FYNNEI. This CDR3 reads CASSKPSHGELFF. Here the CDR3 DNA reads TGTGCCAGCAGTAAGCCATCCCACGGGGAGCTGTTTTTT.

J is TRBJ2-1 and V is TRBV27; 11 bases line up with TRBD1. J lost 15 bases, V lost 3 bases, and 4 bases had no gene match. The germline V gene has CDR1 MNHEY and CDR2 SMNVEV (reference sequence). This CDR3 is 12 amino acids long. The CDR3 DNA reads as TGTGCCAGCAGTTTTGGGACAGGGGGGAGGTTCTTC. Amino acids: CASSFGTGGRFF.

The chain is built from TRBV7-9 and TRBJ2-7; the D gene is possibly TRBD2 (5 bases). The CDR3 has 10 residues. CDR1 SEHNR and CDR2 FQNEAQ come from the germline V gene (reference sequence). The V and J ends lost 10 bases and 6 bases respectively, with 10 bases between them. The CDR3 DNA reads TGTGCCACCTCCCGGGGCGAGCAGTACTTC. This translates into CATSRGEQYF.

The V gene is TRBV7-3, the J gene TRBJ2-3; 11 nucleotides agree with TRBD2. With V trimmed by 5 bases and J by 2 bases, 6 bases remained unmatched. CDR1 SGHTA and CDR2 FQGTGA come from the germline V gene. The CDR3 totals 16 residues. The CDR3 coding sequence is TGTGCCAGCAGCCCTCGGACTAGCGGGTTCACAGATACGCAGTATTTT. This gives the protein CASSPRTSGFTDTQYF.

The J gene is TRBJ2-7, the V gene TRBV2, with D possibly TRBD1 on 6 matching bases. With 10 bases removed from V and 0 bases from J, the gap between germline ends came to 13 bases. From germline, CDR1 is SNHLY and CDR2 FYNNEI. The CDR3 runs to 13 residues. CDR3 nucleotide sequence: TGTGCCACCAAGACAGGAGTCTCCTACGAGCAGTACTTC. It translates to CATKTGVSYEQYF.

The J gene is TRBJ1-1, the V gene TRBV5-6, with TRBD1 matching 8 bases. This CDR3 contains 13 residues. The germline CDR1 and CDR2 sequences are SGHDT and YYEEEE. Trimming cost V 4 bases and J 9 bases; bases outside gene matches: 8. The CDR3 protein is CASSPDRGSQAFF. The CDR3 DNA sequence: TGTGCCAGCAGCCCTGACAGGGGCTCACAAGCTTTCTTT.

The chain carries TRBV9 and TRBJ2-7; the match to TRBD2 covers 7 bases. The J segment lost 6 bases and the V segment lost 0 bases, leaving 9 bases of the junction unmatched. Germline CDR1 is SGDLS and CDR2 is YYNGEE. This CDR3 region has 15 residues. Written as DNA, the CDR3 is TGTGCCAGCAGCGTAGGGGAGGGTACCGTCCTCGAGCAGTACTTC. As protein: CASSVGEGTVLEQYF.

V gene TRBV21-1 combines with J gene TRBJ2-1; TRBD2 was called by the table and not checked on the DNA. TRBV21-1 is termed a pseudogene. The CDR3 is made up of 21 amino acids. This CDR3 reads CASSRKKGLADTGHSYNEQFF. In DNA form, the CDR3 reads TGTGCCAGCAGCAGAAAAAAGGGACTAGCGGACACAGGCCACTCCTACAATGAGCAGTTCTTC.